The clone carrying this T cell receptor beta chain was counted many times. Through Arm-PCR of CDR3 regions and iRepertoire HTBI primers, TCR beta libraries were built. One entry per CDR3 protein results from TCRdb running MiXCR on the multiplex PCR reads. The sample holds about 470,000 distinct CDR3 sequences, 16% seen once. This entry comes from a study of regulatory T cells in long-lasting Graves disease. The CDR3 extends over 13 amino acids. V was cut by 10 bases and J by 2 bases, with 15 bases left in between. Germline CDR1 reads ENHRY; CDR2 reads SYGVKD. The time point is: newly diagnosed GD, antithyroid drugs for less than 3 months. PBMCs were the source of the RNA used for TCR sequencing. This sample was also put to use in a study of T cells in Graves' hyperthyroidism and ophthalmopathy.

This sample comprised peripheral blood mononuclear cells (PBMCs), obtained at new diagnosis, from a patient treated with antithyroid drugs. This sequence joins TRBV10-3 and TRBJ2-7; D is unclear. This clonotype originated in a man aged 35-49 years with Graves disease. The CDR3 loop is CATNGPETYEQYF. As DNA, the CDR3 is TGTGCCACTAACGGGCCGGAGACCTACGAGCAGTACTTC.